Shown below are 9 T cell receptor beta chains from a single sample sequenced in a study of CD8+CD57+ T cells in acquired aplastic anemia. Template material for TCR beta VDJ and CDR3 profiling consisted of genomic DNA. TCRdb ran MiXCR on the reads and lists one entry per CDR3 protein. Among around 430,000 distinct CDR3 sequences listed, less than 35% were seen once. Previously, flow cytometry had revealed CD8+CD57+ cell expansion in the patients chosen for sequencing. What was sequenced was sorted CD4+, CD8+, or CD8+CD57+ T cells (not recorded which) from PBMCs. These receptors were taken from a human donor with aplastic anemia.

The chain uses TRBV9 and TRBJ1-1; 8 nucleotides line up with TRBD1. The CDR3 is 15 amino acids. Germline loops: CDR1 SGDLS, CDR2 YYNGEE. J was trimmed by 1 base and V by 0 bases; bases with no gene match: 2. CDR3 sequence: CASSVAQGANTEAFF. CDR3 nucleotide sequence: TGTGCCAGCAGCGTAGCTCAGGGGGCGAACACTGAAGCTTTCTTT. Combining the CDR3 with reference TRBV9 and TRBJ1-1 gives the whole variable domain DSGVTQTPKHLITATGQRVTLRCSPRSGDLSVYWYQQSLDQGLQFLIQYYNGEERAKGNILERFSAQQFPDLHSELNLSSLELGDSALYFCASSVAQGANTEAFFGQGTRLTVV.

The chain couples TRBV7-3 to TRBJ1-4, with a weak D call TRBD1 (6 bases). The CDR3 loop spans 14 amino acids. Germline V gene data show CDR1 as SGHTA and CDR2 as FQGTGA. V was cut by 6 bases and J by 5 bases, with 13 bases left in between. The CDR3 loop reads CASRGGRQNEKLFF. The DNA of the CDR3 is TGTGCCAGCAGAGGGGGGAGACAAAATGAAAAACTGTTTTTT.

The V gene is TRBV6-1, the J gene TRBJ2-7, with D tentatively TRBD1 (6 bases). V lost 2 bases and J 9 bases, leaving 14 bases between the germline ends. Per germline, CDR1 MNHNS and CDR2 SASEGT. CDR3 length equals 13 residues. The CDR3 protein is CASSESQGLGQYF. The CDR3 nucleotides are TGTGCCAGCAGTGAATCGCAGGGGCTGGGGCAGTACTTC.

This clonotype was observed many times. The chain couples TRBV19 to TRBJ2-7, with a possible D match to TRBD1 (6 bases). Trimming stripped 6 bases from V and 3 bases from J, with 9 bases between. The CDR3 extends over 12 amino acids. In germline, CDR1 is LNHDA, CDR2 SQIVND (reference sequence). CDR3 protein: CASRDSRYEQYF. CDR3 coding DNA: TGTGCCAGTAGGGACAGTCGCTACGAGCAGTACTTC.

This rearrangement joins TRBV27 to TRBJ1-2, with D perhaps matching TRBD1 (6 bases). The length of the CDR3 is 17 residues. Germline V lookup: CDR1 MNHEY, CDR2 SMNVEV (reference sequence). V dropped 1 base and J dropped 0 bases, with 15 bases sitting between them. The chain's CDR3 is CASSLLRGNPTNYGYTF. CDR3 coding DNA: TGTGCCAGCAGTTTATTGAGGGGGAACCCCACTAACTATGGCTACACCTTC.

This clonotype has only a few counts. CDR3 sequence: CASSLGPTGSEQYF. CDR3 sequence (DNA): TGCGCCAGCAGCTTGGGGCCCACAGGGTCAGAGCAGTACTTC. The rearrangement uses TRBV5-1 and TRBJ2-7; perhaps TRBD1 as D (6 bases). CDR1 is SGHRS and CDR2 is YFSETQ in the germline V gene. V was shortened by 0 bases and J by 7 bases, with 14 bases between the two germline ends. The CDR3 runs to 14 residues. The full variable domain, with the rest looked up from reference TRBV5-1 and TRBJ2-7, is KAGVTQTPRYLIKTRGQQVTLSCSPISGHRSVSWYQQTPGQGLQFLFEYFSETQRNKGNFPGRFSGRQFSNSRSEMNVSTLELGDSALYLCASSLGPTGSEQYFGPGTRLTVT.

This clonotype was counted a few times. The chain has TRBV20-1 and TRBJ2-5, with D tentatively TRBD1 (6 bases). V dropped 6 bases and J dropped 2 bases, with 13 bases sitting between them. CDR3 length: 13 amino acids. The V gene's germline CDR1 is DFQATT and CDR2 SNEGSKA (reference sequence). CDR3 loop: CSATGQLQETQYF. The CDR3, as DNA: TGCAGTGCCACCGGACAGCTACAAGAGACCCAGTACTTC.

This clonotype was seen many times. Sequence at one end of the junction differs from germline and may be a read error. The gene calls are TRBV10-2 and TRBJ2-7; D is possibly TRBD2 (5 bases). The germline gives CDR1 WSHSY, CDR2 SAAADI. The CDR3 contains 12 residues. CDR3 region: CASSDFNEGAAF. The CDR3 DNA reads as TGCGCCAGCAGTGATTTTAACGAGGGAGCGGCTTTC.

This clonotype showed up just a few times. The chain links TRBV7-8 to TRBJ2-5, with TRBD2 matching 7 bases. The CDR3 totals 15 residues. V lost 0 bases, J lost 4 bases, and 5 bases stayed unmatched. From germline, CDR1 is SGHVS and CDR2 FQNEAQ. The CDR3 nucleotides read TGTGCCAGCAGCTTAGCGCGCGGGAGCGTAGAGACCCAGTACTTC. Amino acids: CASSLARGSVETQYF. Full variable domain (rest looked up from reference TRBV7-8 and TRBJ2-5): GAGVSQSPRYKVAKRGQDVALRCDPISGHVSLFWYQQALGQGPEFLTYFQNEAQLDKSGLPSDRFFAERPEGSVSTLKIQRTQQEDSAVYLCASSLARGSVETQYFGPGTRLLVL.